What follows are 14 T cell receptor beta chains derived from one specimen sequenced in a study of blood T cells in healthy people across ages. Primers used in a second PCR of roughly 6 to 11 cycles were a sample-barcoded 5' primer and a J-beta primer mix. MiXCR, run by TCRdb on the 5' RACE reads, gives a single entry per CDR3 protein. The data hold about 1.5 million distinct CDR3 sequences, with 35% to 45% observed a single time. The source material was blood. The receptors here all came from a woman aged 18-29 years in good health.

The CDR3 region is CASRYRERDTQYF. The CDR3 bases are TGTGCCAGCAGGTATCGGGAGAGGGATACGCAGTATTTT. V gene TRBV12-3 or TRBV12-4 combines with J gene TRBJ2-3; weak D call: TRBD2 (6 bases). The CDR3 is 13 amino acids. Trimming stripped 6 bases from V and 6 bases from J, with 13 bases between.

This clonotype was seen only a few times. CDR3 sequence reads: CASSFSPTSGPYNEQFF. The CDR3 DNA reads TGTGCCAGCAGCTTTTCTCCGACTAGCGGGCCTTACAATGAGCAGTTCTTC. This chain links TRBV7-2 with TRBJ2-1; 10 nucleotides match TRBD2. The V gene end was trimmed by 3 bases and the J gene end by 4 bases; junction bases not matched to a gene: 9. This CDR3 region has 17 residues. CDR1 SGHTA and CDR2 FQGNSA come from the germline V gene.

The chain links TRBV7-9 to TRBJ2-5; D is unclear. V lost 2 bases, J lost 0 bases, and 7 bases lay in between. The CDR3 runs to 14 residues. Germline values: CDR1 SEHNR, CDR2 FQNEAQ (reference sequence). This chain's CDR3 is CASSLIKYQETQYF. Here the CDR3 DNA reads TGTGCCAGCAGCTTAATCAAGTACCAAGAGACCCAGTACTTC.

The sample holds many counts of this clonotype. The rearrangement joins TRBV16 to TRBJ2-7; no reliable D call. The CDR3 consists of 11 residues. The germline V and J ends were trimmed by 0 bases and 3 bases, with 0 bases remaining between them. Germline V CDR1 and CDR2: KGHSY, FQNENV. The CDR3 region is CASSQSYEQYF. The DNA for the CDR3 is TGTGCCAGCAGCCAATCCTACGAGCAGTACTTC.

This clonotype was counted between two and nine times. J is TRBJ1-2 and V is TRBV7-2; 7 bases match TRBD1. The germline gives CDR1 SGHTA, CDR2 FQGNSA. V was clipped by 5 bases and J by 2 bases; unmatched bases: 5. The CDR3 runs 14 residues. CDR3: CASSDRASNYGYTF. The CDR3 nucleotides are TGTGCCAGCAGCGACAGGGCTTCCAACTATGGCTACACCTTC.

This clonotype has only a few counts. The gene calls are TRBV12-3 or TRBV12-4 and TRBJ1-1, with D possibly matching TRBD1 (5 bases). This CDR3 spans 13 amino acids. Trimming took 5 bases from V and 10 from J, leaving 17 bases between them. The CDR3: CASSGYSSGRAFF. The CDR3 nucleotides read TGTGCCAGCAGTGGTTATAGCTCAGGGCGAGCTTTCTTT.

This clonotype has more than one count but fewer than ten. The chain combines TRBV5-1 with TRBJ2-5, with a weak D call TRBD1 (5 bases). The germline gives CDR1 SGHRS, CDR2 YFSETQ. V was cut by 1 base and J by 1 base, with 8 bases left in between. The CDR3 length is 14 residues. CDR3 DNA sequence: TGCGCCAGCAGCTTGACAGGATTCCAAGAGACCCAGTACTTC. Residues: CASSLTGFQETQYF.

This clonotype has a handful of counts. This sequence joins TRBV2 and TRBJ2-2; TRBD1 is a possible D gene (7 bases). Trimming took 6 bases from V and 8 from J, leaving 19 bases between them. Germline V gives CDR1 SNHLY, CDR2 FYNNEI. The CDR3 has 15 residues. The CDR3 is CASSAVAGGNGELFF. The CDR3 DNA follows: TGTGCCAGCAGCGCTGTGGCAGGGGGGAATGGGGAGCTGTTTTTT. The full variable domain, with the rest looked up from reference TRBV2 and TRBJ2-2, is EPEVTQTPSHQVTQMGQEVILRCVPISNHLYFYWYRQILGQKVEFLVSFYNNEISEKSEIFDDQFSVERPDGSNFTLKIRSTKLEDSAMYFCASSAVAGGNGELFFGEGSRLTVL.

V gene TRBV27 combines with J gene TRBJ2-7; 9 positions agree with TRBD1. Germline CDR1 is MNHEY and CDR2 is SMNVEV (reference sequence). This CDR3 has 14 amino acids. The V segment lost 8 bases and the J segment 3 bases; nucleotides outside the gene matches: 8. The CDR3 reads CASSETGGFYEQYF. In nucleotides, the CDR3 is TGTGCCAGCTCTGAGACAGGGGGATTCTACGAGCAGTACTTC.

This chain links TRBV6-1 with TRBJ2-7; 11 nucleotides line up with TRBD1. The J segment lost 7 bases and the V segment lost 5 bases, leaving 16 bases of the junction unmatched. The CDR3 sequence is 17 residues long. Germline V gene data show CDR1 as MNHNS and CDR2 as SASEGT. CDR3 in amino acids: CASSKPFRDRGSDEQYF. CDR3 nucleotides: TGTGCCAGCAGTAAACCGTTCCGGGACAGGGGGTCCGATGAGCAGTACTTC.

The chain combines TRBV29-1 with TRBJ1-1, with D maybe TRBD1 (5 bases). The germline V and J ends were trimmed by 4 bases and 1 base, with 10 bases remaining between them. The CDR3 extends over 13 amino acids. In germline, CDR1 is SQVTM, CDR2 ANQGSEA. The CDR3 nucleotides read TGCAGCGTTGCACGGGACTGGAACACTGAAGCTTTCTTT. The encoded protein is CSVARDWNTEAFF.

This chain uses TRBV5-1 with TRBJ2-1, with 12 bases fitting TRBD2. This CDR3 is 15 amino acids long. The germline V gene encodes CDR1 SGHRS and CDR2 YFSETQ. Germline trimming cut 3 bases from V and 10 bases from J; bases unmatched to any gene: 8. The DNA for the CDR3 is TGCGCCAGCAGCTCAGCGGGCGGACTAGCGGGAGAGCAGTTCTTC. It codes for CASSSAGGLAGEQFF. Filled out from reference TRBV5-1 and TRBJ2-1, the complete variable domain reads KAGVTQTPRYLIKTRGQQVTLSCSPISGHRSVSWYQQTPGQGLQFLFEYFSETQRNKGNFPGRFSGRQFSNSRSEMNVSTLELGDSALYLCASSSAGGLAGEQFFGPGTRLTVL.

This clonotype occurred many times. The CDR3 spells CASSLGTVYEQYF. In DNA form, the CDR3 reads TGTGCCAGCTCACTCGGGACAGTCTACGAGCAGTACTTC. The rearrangement uses TRBV18 and TRBJ2-7, with TRBD1 identical over 7 bases. The length of the CDR3 is 13 residues. Germline-derived CDR1 and CDR2 are KGHSH and LQKENI. V shed 4 bases and J 3 bases; nucleotides not matched to a gene: 3.

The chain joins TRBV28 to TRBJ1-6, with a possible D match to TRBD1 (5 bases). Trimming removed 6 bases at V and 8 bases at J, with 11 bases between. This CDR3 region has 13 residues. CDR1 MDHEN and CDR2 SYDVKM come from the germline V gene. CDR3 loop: CASRSEGHSPLHF. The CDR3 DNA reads TGTGCCAGCAGGTCGGAGGGGCATTCACCCCTCCACTTT.